This entry features one T cell receptor (beta chain) sequence. This sample is part of a study of T-cell reconstitution after alpha-beta-depleted transplantation in children. With 4 bases clipped from V and 7 bases from J, the junction kept 16 bases outside the gene matches. The germline CDR1 and CDR2 sequences are PRHDT and FYEKMQ (reference sequence). This CDR3 contains 18 residues. During its preparation, the TCRbeta library received unique molecular identifiers. TCRdb reprocessed the PCR reads via MiXCR and lists one record per CDR3 protein. This table holds a few hundred thousand distinct CDR3 sequences, 10% to 13% found once.

This TCR was recovered from a human donor who donated a stem cell graft to a child with acute lymphoblastic leukemia. This chain connects TRBV13 to TRBJ1-4; 9 nucleotides line up with TRBD1. The source material was PBMCs from the stem cell graft donor, sampled from the stem cell graft. The CDR3 coding sequence is TGTGCCAGCAGCTGGAGGACAGGGGATCGATTGAAGAGTGAAAAACTGTTTTTT. Its protein product is CASSWRTGDRLKSEKLFF.